These 7 T cell receptor beta chains were sequenced from one sample in a study of blood T cell repertoires in COVID-19 (dated by TCRdb to about 2020). Library construction relied on the immunoSEQ multiplex PCR assay. TCRdb holds this immuneACCESS table with in-frame rearrangements only. Some clones are missing; in checked studies, unresolved V genes explain under half, and the rest has no known cause. This sample gives a few hundred thousand clones in total; nearly 90% of them show up just once. The ten largest clones capture 3.5% to 5.5% of the sample. The material sequenced was peripheral blood. Source of these receptors: a woman between 40 and 50 years old who had recovered from COVID-19.

V is TRBV10-1 and J is TRBJ2-1; tentative D call: TRBD2 (5 bases). This CDR3 region has 16 residues. Germline V gene sequence: CDR1 WNHNN, CDR2 SYGVQD (reference sequence). With 4 bases removed from V and 0 bases from J, the gap between germline ends came to 13 bases. Written as DNA, the CDR3 is TGCGCCAGCAGTGTCGACACCGGAGGCTCCTACAATGAGCAGTTCTTC. Amino acid sequence: CASSVDTGGSYNEQFF.

The chain couples TRBV9 to TRBJ1-1; D unresolved. Trimming cost V 4 bases and J 1 base, with 11 bases left between them. Germline lookup yields CDR1 SGDLS and CDR2 YYNGEE. The CDR3 covers 14 residues. The chain's CDR3 is CASSPPLGNTEAFF. The CDR3 DNA reads TGTGCCAGCAGCCCCCCTCTCGGGAACACTGAAGCTTTCTTT. The whole variable domain, remainder taken from reference TRBV9 and TRBJ1-1, is DSGVTQTPKHLITATGQRVTLRCSPRSGDLSVYWYQQSLDQGLQFLIQYYNGEERAKGNILERFSAQQFPDLHSELNLSSLELGDSALYFCASSPPLGNTEAFFGQGTRLTVV.

This clone was seen a single time. This chain links TRBV10-3 with TRBJ1-2, with TRBD1 matching 7 bases. V lost 0 bases, J lost 10 bases, and 5 bases stayed unmatched. Per germline, CDR1 ENHRY and CDR2 SYGVKD. The CDR3 runs 13 residues. CDR3 coding DNA: TGTGCCATCAGTGAGTCGAGACAGGGCCCCTACACCTTC. Translated: CAISESRQGPYTF.

The chain carries TRBV11-3 and TRBJ2-1; D remains ambiguous. V lost 6 bases to trimming and J lost 5 bases, with 14 bases between them. The CDR3 totals 14 residues. Germline V gene sequence: CDR1 SGHNT, CDR2 YENEEA. The CDR3 DNA reads as TGTGCCAGCAGTTTTAACACCCAGGACAATGAGCAGTTCTTC. This codes for CASSFNTQDNEQFF.

This clone was seen once. The gene calls are TRBV6-5 and TRBJ2-1; perhaps TRBD2 as D (6 bases). Germline V gene lookup returns CDR1 MNHEY and CDR2 SVGAGI. The length of the CDR3 is 13 residues. Trimming took 8 bases from V and 2 from J, leaving 10 bases between them. The CDR3 region is CASRDFPYNEQFF. DNA of the CDR3: TGTGCCAGCCGGGACTTCCCCTACAATGAGCAGTTCTTC.

The chain employs TRBV5-6 and TRBJ2-5; 11 bases match TRBD2. CDR3 size: 17 residues. The V gene's germline CDR1 is SGHDT and CDR2 YYEEEE. With 2 bases clipped from V and 5 bases from J, the junction kept 11 bases outside the gene matches. The chain's CDR3 is CASSLELAGAGRETQYF. The DNA of the CDR3 is TGTGCCAGCAGCTTAGAACTAGCGGGAGCTGGCCGGGAGACCCAGTACTTC.

The V gene is TRBV6-5, the J gene TRBJ1-5; D remains ambiguous. Germline loops: CDR1 MNHEY, CDR2 SVGAGI. The V end lost 2 bases, the J end lost 6 bases, and 17 bases lay between the germline ends. The CDR3 length is 16 residues. CDR3 in amino acids: CASSYGPGGDGQPQHF. In DNA, the CDR3 is TGTGCCAGCAGTTACGGTCCCGGCGGGGATGGTCAGCCCCAGCATTTT.